This TCR beta chain is from a study of T cells expressing NK-cell markers. The CDR3 is 13 residues long. CDR1 is SGHTA, CDR2 FQGNSA, per germline. TCRdb reprocessed the 5' RACE reads and stores each CDR3 protein as one record, lacking DNA. Its table records about half a million distinct CDR3 sequences. The origin of this receptor is a woman aged 45-59 years in good health. This rearrangement joins TRBV7-2 to TRBJ2-3; TCRdb reports TRBD2, a call that lacks DNA to check it against. The material sequenced was blood T cells: a sorted CD56 or NKG2C T cell subset, CD4+ or CD8+ T cells, or bulk PBMC T cells (not recorded which). The chain's CDR3 is CAGRAARTDTQYF.